This T cell receptor (beta chain) came from a study of blood T cell repertoires in COVID-19. Study in general: PBMCs, B-cell-depleted T cells, or T cells were the source of the cDNA or gDNA that made up the material.

Under the authors' procedure: Amplification from reference gene primers served as the basis for estimated nucleated cell counts. The protocol was immunoSEQ multiplex PCR, while the TCRdb copy is restricted to in-frame clones and leaves out a portion. V and J calls and clone size are those listed in that table; D and trimming were worked out from the DNA. The data contain some 250,000 clones, approximately 82% of them seen just once; the ten biggest clones take up approximately 6%. This clone was counted between two and nine times. The CDR3 contains 14 residues. V gave up 4 bases and J gave up 4 bases; unmatched junction bases: 5. Germline values: CDR1 MDHEN, CDR2 SYDVKM.

This TCR came from an elderly man with acute or convalescent COVID-19. Sequencing input: peripheral blood. The chain employs TRBV28 and TRBJ1-2; TRBD1 aligns across 8 bases. The CDR3 here is CASSSGGWRYGYTF. The CDR3 region has the DNA TGTGCCAGCAGTTCAGGGGGCTGGCGCTATGGCTACACCTTC.